Detailed here is one T cell receptor (beta chain). At least ten counts were recorded for this clonotype. Its cognate antigen has yet to be identified. Base qualities are not recorded, but no much larger clone differs from it by a single base. The sample comes from a study of identical twins (dated by TCRdb to the mid-2010s). About the full investigation: To test whether fetal clonotypes persist, the study used deep sequencing on TCR alpha and beta repertoires from monozygotic twins, unrelated adults of various ages, and cord blood. Replicate twin experiments were performed at different times using different library preparation protocols to rule out contamination. Study-level results and caveats: Zero-insertion analyses could be partly confounded by invariant T cells such as MAIT and iNKT, though diverse VJ usage argued against such confounding for most clonotypes. Because the same donors could not be followed over many years, conclusions were based on cross-sectional statistical analysis. Abundant cord blood beta clonotypes had fewer insertions, young adult naive repertoires showed a similar but weaker trend, and memory repertoires showed no such trend. Excess twin sharing in beta out-of-frame sequences was weaker because fewer shared sequences lowered the signal-to-noise ratio. Compared with coincidental sharing between unrelated individuals, out-of-frame TCR alpha sequences shared between twins showed an excess of sequences with low generation probability. Out-of-frame TCR alpha sharing in monozygotic twins was systematically underestimated by recombination models, whereas sharing between unrelated individuals was in agreement with the recombination models.

Receptors were amplified or captured by 5' RACE. The reads were generated on an Illumina HiSeq 2000. Template switching introduced a universal primer binding site; the final cDNA contained a unique molecular identifier, enabling accurate counting of TCR cDNA molecules. Specific primers in the conserved constant-segment region were used to synthesize first-strand cDNA for the TCR alpha and beta chains. To control for contamination, every cDNA library was double barcoded, receiving both a SMART-Mk sample barcode and Illumina barcodes. TruSeq adapter sequences along with Illumina sample barcodes were introduced in two successive PCR steps. Sequencing of the TCR alpha and beta cDNA libraries was done on the Illumina HiSeq platform using custom primers. On the study's bioinformatics: MiGEC processed the raw reads to extract unique molecular identifiers, while MiXCR was used to determine the CDR3 positions. For each individual, recombination models were inferred using an EM algorithm with the repgenHMM and IGoR tools. The analysis of shared clonotypes was done with the tcR package in R, with sharing normalized by the product of cloneset sizes. To study raw recombination free of thymic and clonal selection effects, out-of-frame nonproductive sequences were analyzed. TCRdb reworked the public reads: Q25 trimming with fastp, MiXCR clone assembly, productive beta chains retained. CDR3 protein sequences are deduplicated, and each keeps its most common genes and DNA. TCRdb, not the original authors, processed these V and J calls. For this sample the table gives nearly 900,000 distinct CDR3 sequences, of which 10% to 15% were detected only once. 1.5% to 2% of the sample is in the top ten clones.

The CDR3 has 12 amino acids, counting the end cysteine and phenylalanine. The kept DNA is CDR3 alone, 36 bases in frame from the first base. CDR1 and CDR2, per the germline V gene (reference sequence), are MNHNY and SVGAGI. Trimming at the junction amounts to 6 bases on V and 3 bases on J, and the germline ends lie 6 bases apart. Every donor was a healthy Caucasian. Three pairs of female monozygotic twins, all aged roughly 18 to 29 years, made up the twin cohort. The RNA used for TCR libraries was isolated from peripheral blood mononuclear cells. These same records also appear under a second study, on yellow fever vaccine responses in identical twins. The second study's authors report: The T cell response to vaccination in identical twins was reported by the authors to appear partly convergent and partly personalized. In the study, vaccine-responding T cell clones were precisely tracked in identical twins.

The receptor was isolated from a woman aged 18-35 years in good health. Rearrangement joined TRBV6-6 to TRBJ2-1; no confident D gene assignment can be made. The specimen was PBMCs. The nucleotide sequence reads TGTGCCAGCAGCTACAGCTACAATGAGCAGTTCTTC. Its coded protein is CASSYSYNEQFF.